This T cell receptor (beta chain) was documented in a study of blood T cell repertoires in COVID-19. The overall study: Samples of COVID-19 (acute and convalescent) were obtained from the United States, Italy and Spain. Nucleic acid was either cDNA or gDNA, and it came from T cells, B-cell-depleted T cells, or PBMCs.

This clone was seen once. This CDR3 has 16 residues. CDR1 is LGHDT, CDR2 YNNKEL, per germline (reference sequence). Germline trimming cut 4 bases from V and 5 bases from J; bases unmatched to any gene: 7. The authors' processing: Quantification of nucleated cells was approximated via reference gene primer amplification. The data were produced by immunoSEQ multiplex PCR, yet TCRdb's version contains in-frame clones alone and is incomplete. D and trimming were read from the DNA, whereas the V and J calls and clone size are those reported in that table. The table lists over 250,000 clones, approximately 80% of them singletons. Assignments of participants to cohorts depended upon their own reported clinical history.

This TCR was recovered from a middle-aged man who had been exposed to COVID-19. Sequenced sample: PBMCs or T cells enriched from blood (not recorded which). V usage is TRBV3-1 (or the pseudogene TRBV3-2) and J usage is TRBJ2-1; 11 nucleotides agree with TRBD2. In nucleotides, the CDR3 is TGTGCCAGCAGCCTCCGGGGGACTAGCGGCGACAATGAGCAGTTCTTC. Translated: CASSLRGTSGDNEQFF.